Each of the 14 T cell receptor beta chains below was sequenced from the same sample in a study of T cell responses to AZD1222 COVID-19 vaccine. Only in-frame clones appear in the TCRdb table, and some are missing; sequencing was by immunoSEQ multiplex PCR. Here the sample spans 200,000 to 250,000 clones, approximately 94% being singletons. Sequences were derived from peripheral blood, sampled on day 0 of MenACWY control vaccination. The receptors shown here come from an adult in good health.

The V call is TRBV5-1, the J call TRBJ2-3; no firm D call. V was pared by 1 base and J by 1 base, with 4 bases between. From germline, CDR1 is SGHRS and CDR2 YFSETQ. The CDR3 extends over 13 amino acids. CDR3 in amino acids: CASSLQRTDTQYF. DNA for the CDR3: TGCGCCAGCAGCTTGCAACGCACAGATACGCAGTATTTT.

The sample holds one count of this clone. This CDR3 reads CASSLNLGTGHIENEKLFF. As DNA, the CDR3 is TGTGCCAGCAGCCTTAACCTTGGGACAGGGCACATCGAGAATGAAAAACTGTTTTTT. The J gene is TRBJ1-4, the V gene TRBV5-6, with 9 nucleotides matching TRBD1. Trimming at V came to 4 bases and at J to 5 bases, leaving 18 bases not matched to a gene. Germline V lookup: CDR1 SGHDT, CDR2 YYEEEE. The CDR3 loop spans 19 amino acids.

The chain recombines TRBV2 with TRBJ1-6; D gene ambiguous. This CDR3 region has 14 residues. Trimming took 5 bases from V and 7 from J, leaving 12 bases between them. From germline, CDR1 is SNHLY and CDR2 FYNNEI. The CDR3: CASSPNNRNSPLHF. The DNA for the CDR3 is TGTGCCAGCAGTCCGAACAACAGAAATTCACCCCTCCACTTT.

The chain joins TRBV30 to TRBJ2-2, with 8 bases lining up with TRBD2. V trimming: 4 bases; J trimming: 5 bases; junction bases outside the gene matches: 6. The CDR3 is 14 amino acids. Looked up from germline, CDR1 is GTSNPN and CDR2 is SVGIG (reference sequence). The CDR3 DNA reads TGTGCCTGGACGGTCGGGGGGGAGACCGGGGAGCTGTTTTTT. Residues: CAWTVGGETGELFF.

V is TRBV4-3 and J is TRBJ1-5; perhaps TRBD1 as D (5 bases). Germline-derived CDR1 and CDR2 are LGHNA and YSLEER. The CDR3 loop spans 15 amino acids. Trimming cost V 2 bases and J 7 bases, with 15 bases left between them. This CDR3 is CASSQSVLGTQPQHF. The CDR3 DNA reads TGCGCCAGCAGCCAATCGGTTCTAGGGACGCAGCCCCAGCATTTT.

This chain links TRBV19 with TRBJ1-1; 7 positions match TRBD1. This CDR3 spans 14 amino acids. Germline loops: CDR1 LNHDA, CDR2 SQIVND (reference sequence). Germline trimming cut 3 bases from V and 5 bases from J; bases unmatched to any gene: 6. CDR3 loop: CASSIARGNTEAFF. DNA for the CDR3: TGTGCCAGTAGTATTGCCAGGGGGAATACTGAAGCTTTCTTT.

V usage is TRBV4-2 and J usage is TRBJ1-2; D remains ambiguous. With 0 bases removed from V and 4 bases from J, the gap between germline ends came to 9 bases. CDR3 length equals 14 residues. Germline V gene sequence: CDR1 LGHNA, CDR2 YNFKEQ. The CDR3 nucleotides are TGTGCCAGCAGCCAAGAGACGGGGTTCTATGGCTACACCTTC. This gives the protein CASSQETGFYGYTF.

J is TRBJ2-7 and V is TRBV6-5; no reliable D call. CDR3 size: 13 residues. V lost 5 bases and J lost 1, with 9 bases in between. Germline V gene sequence: CDR1 MNHEY, CDR2 SVGAGI. Written as DNA, the CDR3 is TGTGCCAGCAGTATCCGAAATTCCTACGAGCAGTACTTC. Translating gives CASSIRNSYEQYF.

J is TRBJ2-1 and V is TRBV7-3, with D maybe TRBD2 (7 bases). The germline gives CDR1 SGHTA, CDR2 FQGTGA. The CDR3 length is 14 residues. Trimming removed 3 bases from V and 4 bases from J, with 10 bases in between. The CDR3 region is CASSLRGRYNEQFF. For the CDR3, the DNA is TGTGCCAGCAGCTTGCGGGGGCGATACAATGAGCAGTTCTTC.

The gene calls are TRBV6-5 and TRBJ2-7; TRBD1 matches at 8 bases. The CDR3 runs to 15 residues. Unmatched junction bases numbered 8, after V lost 0 bases and J lost 7 bases. Germline loops: CDR1 MNHEY, CDR2 SVGAGI. CDR3 coding DNA: TGTGCCAGCAGTTACTCAAGACTCACAGGGGGTGAGCAGTACTTC. As protein: CASSYSRLTGGEQYF.

The chain recombines TRBV7-9 with TRBJ1-5; 7 bases match TRBD1. V trimming: 5 bases; J trimming: 2 bases; junction bases outside the gene matches: 9. This CDR3 comprises 16 residues. CDR1 SEHNR and CDR2 FQNEAQ come from the germline V gene (reference sequence). CDR3 loop: CASSPLLGTGNQPQHF. CDR3 nucleotide sequence: TGTGCCAGCAGCCCCCTACTCGGGACAGGCAATCAGCCCCAGCATTTT.

The J gene is TRBJ1-3, the V gene TRBV18; D call uncertain. Germline V gene lookup returns CDR1 KGHSH and CDR2 LQKENI. V lost 5 bases, J lost 2 bases, and 16 bases lay in between. The CDR3 is 16 residues long. CDR3 loop: CASSTEVGRTGNTIYF. The CDR3 nucleotides are TGTGCCAGCTCAACTGAAGTGGGCAGGACTGGAAACACCATATATTTT.

The count of this clone is one. The identical CDR3 is also encoded by other nucleotide sequences in the sample. The chain couples TRBV5-1 to TRBJ2-7; D ambiguous. The CDR3 spans 12 residues. Trimming took off 3 bases at V and 2 bases at J, with 6 bases between the two ends. Per germline, CDR1 SGHRS and CDR2 YFSETQ. The CDR3 DNA sequence: TGCGCCAGCAGCTCCGACACCTACGAGCAGTACTTC. Translation gives CASSSDTYEQYF.

The rearrangement links TRBV19 to TRBJ1-1; D is unresolved. The CDR3 is 13 residues long. V was trimmed by 6 bases and J by 3 bases, leaving 11 bases between them. The V gene's germline CDR1 is LNHDA and CDR2 SQIVND (reference sequence). For the CDR3, the DNA is TGTGCCAGTAGCGTCGACCGAGACACTGAAGCTTTCTTT. Protein sequence: CASSVDRDTEAFF.